A selection of T cell receptor beta chains follows, all from one sample in a study of CD8+ T cells in alopecia areata. Clones were read by immunoSEQ multiplex PCR, and TCRdb kept only the in-frame ones, dropping some. The sample records about 110,000 clones, about 60% being singletons. The sample was NKG2D-low CD8+ T cells sorted from blood. These receptor sequences come from a human donor with alopecia areata. Each CDR3 is given with its conserved first and last residue. Fields, in order: J gene, D gene, V gene, clone size, CDR3 DNA, CDR3 protein. The D gene is left open where the match is weak. Size tells how often a clone was seen (once, few, many) or the class of an expanded clone, and some rows leave it out.

J gene: TRBJ2-7; D gene: TRBD2; V gene: TRBV4-2; clone size: .; CDR3 DNA: TGTGCCAGCAGCCCTCTAGGGCTAGCGGGATTTCAGTCCTACGAGCAGTACTTC; CDR3 protein: CASSPLGLAGFQSYEQYF
J gene: TRBJ2-7; D gene: .; V gene: TRBV7-9; clone size: .; CDR3 DNA: TGTGCCAGCAGCTTAGGTCGGTCCTACGAGCAGTACTTC; CDR3 protein: CASSLGRSYEQYF
J gene: TRBJ1-4; D gene: TRBD1; V gene: TRBV7-9; clone size: .; CDR3 DNA: TGTGCCAGCAGCTCGGACAGGGGGGACGAAAAACTGTTTTTT; CDR3 protein: CASSSDRGDEKLFF
J gene: TRBJ2-5; D gene: TRBD2; V gene: TRBV7-6; clone size: few; CDR3 DNA: TGTGCCAGCAGCCTCCGTAGCGGGGACACCCAAGAGACCCAGTACTTC; CDR3 protein: CASSLRSGDTQETQYF
J gene: TRBJ1-4; D gene: .; V gene: TRBV29-1; clone size: .; CDR3 DNA: TGCAGCGTTGAAGTCGGGGGGCTGACTAATGAAAAACTGTTTTTT; CDR3 protein: CSVEVGGLTNEKLFF
J gene: TRBJ1-1; D gene: .; V gene: TRBV7-8; clone size: .; CDR3 DNA: TGTGCCAGCAGTCCCCTATTGGGGGTGAACACTGAAGCTTTCTTT; CDR3 protein: CASSPLLGVNTEAFF
J gene: TRBJ1-1; D gene: TRBD1; V gene: TRBV19; clone size: few; CDR3 DNA: TGTGCCAGTAGCAACGACAGGGTGAACACTGAAGCTTTCTTT; CDR3 protein: CASSNDRVNTEAFF
J gene: TRBJ1-2; D gene: .; V gene: TRBV13; clone size: .; CDR3 DNA: TGTGCCAGCAATTTGGGGGCGCGCATTGATGGCTACACCTTC; CDR3 protein: CASNLGARIDGYTF
J gene: TRBJ2-3; D gene: .; V gene: TRBV27; clone size: once; CDR3 DNA: TGTGCCAGCAGTTTAATCGGGAGCCGATTTAGCACAGATACGCAGTATTTT; CDR3 protein: CASSLIGSRFSTDTQYF
J gene: TRBJ2-7; D gene: TRBD2; V gene: TRBV6-5; clone size: .; CDR3 DNA: TGTGCCAGCACCGGACTAGCGGATAGCTCCTACGAGCAGTACTTC; CDR3 protein: CASTGLADSSYEQYF
J gene: TRBJ2-5; D gene: TRBD2; V gene: TRBV7-2; clone size: .; CDR3 DNA: TGTGCCAGCAGCTCGTCCGGGACTAGCGGGAGAGAGACCCAGTACTTC; CDR3 protein: CASSSSGTSGRETQYF
J gene: TRBJ2-7; D gene: .; V gene: TRBV7-3; clone size: .; CDR3 DNA: TGTGCCAGCAGCTACTCTCAGGGGTACGAGCAGTACTTC; CDR3 protein: CASSYSQGYEQYF
J gene: TRBJ2-6; D gene: TRBD1; V gene: TRBV4-1; clone size: .; CDR3 DNA: TGCGCCAGCAGCCAGGCCAGTCCCGGACAGGGGATGAGCTCTGGGGCCAACGTCCTGACTTTC; CDR3 protein: CASSQASPGQGMSSGANVLTF
J gene: TRBJ2-7; D gene: .; V gene: TRBV7-8; clone size: once; CDR3 DNA: TGTGCCAGCAGCCGACTTGTGGACTATTACGAGCAGTACTTC; CDR3 protein: CASSRLVDYYEQYF
J gene: TRBJ2-5; D gene: TRBD2; V gene: TRBV10-3; clone size: .; CDR3 DNA: TGTGCCATCAGTGGAGGACTAGCGGGAGCGGACACCCAGTACTTC; CDR3 protein: CAISGGLAGADTQYF
J gene: TRBJ2-7; D gene: TRBD2; V gene: TRBV2; clone size: .; CDR3 DNA: TGTGCCAGCATAAGCGGGAGAAACGAGCAGTACTTC; CDR3 protein: CASISGRNEQYF
J gene: TRBJ2-2; D gene: TRBD2; V gene: TRBV29-1; clone size: .; CDR3 DNA: TGCAGCGTTGTCGCTAGCGGGAGGTCGAACACCGGGGAGCTGTTTTTT; CDR3 protein: CSVVASGRSNTGELFF
J gene: TRBJ2-7; D gene: TRBD2; V gene: TRBV7-9; clone size: .; CDR3 DNA: TGTGCCAGCAGCTCGCGGACTAGCGGCACCTACGAGCAGTACTTC; CDR3 protein: CASSSRTSGTYEQYF
J gene: TRBJ2-3; D gene: TRBD2; V gene: TRBV5-4; clone size: .; CDR3 DNA: TGTGCCAGCAGCTTTAGCGGGAGGACCACAGATACGCAGTATTTT; CDR3 protein: CASSFSGRTTDTQYF
J gene: TRBJ1-4; D gene: .; V gene: TRBV27; clone size: few; CDR3 DNA: TGTGCCAGCAGTTTGAGTGCGGATGAAAAACTGTTTTTT; CDR3 protein: CASSLSADEKLFF
J gene: TRBJ2-3; D gene: .; V gene: TRBV28; clone size: .; CDR3 DNA: TGTGCCAGCAGTCGGGCAGATACGCAGTATTTT; CDR3 protein: CASSRADTQYF